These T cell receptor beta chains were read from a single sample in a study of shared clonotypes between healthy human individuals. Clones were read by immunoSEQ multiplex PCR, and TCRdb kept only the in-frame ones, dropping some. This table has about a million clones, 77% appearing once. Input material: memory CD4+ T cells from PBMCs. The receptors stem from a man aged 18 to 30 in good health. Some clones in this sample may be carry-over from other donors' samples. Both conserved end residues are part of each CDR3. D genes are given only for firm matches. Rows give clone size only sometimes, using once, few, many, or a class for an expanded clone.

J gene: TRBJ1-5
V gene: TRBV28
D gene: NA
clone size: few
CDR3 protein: CASSLPGKSGQPQHF
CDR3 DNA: TGTGCCAGCAGTTTACCGGGTAAGAGCGGTCAGCCCCAGCATTTT

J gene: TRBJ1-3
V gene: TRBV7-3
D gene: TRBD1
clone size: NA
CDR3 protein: CASSLSGWEGALGNTIYF
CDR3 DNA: TGTGCCAGCAGCTTATCGGGATGGGAGGGGGCGTTGGGAAACACCATATATTTT

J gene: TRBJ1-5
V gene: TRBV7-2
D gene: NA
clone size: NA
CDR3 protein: CASSLIGSNQPQHF
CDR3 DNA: TGTGCCAGCAGCCTAATTGGGAGCAATCAGCCCCAGCATTTT

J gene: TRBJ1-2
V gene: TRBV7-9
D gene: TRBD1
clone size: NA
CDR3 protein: CASSVTGINYGYTF
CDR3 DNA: TGTGCCAGCAGCGTGACAGGGATTAACTATGGCTACACCTTC

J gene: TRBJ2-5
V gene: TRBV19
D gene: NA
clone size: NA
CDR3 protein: CASSGRDLNQETQYF
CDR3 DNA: TGTGCCAGTAGTGGCCGGGACTTGAACCAAGAGACCCAGTACTTC

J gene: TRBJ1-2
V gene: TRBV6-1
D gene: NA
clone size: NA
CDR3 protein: CASMIGGYGYTF
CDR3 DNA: TGTGCCAGCATGATAGGGGGCTATGGCTACACCTTC

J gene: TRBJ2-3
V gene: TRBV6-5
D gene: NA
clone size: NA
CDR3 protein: CASSYSGTFPDTQYF
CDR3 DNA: TGTGCCAGCAGTTACTCCGGGACTTTCCCAGATACGCAGTATTTT

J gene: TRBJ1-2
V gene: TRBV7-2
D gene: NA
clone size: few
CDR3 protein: CASSYRDIGYGYTF
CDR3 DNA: TGTGCCAGCAGCTACAGGGATATAGGCTATGGCTACACCTTC

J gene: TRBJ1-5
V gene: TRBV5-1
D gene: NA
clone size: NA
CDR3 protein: CASSLYSGGGQPQHF
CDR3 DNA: TGCGCCAGCAGCTTGTATTCGGGGGGCGGTCAGCCCCAGCATTTT

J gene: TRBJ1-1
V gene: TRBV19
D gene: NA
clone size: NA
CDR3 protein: CASSVTKNTEAFF
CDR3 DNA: TGTGCCAGTAGTGTGACCAAGAACACTGAAGCTTTCTTT

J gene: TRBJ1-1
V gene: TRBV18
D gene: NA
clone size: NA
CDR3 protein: CASSPQSDNTEAFF
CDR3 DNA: TGTGCCAGCTCACCACAGTCAGATAACACTGAAGCTTTCTTT

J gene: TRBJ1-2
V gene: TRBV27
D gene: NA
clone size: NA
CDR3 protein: CASTPSGQLANYGYTF
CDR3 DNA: TGTGCCAGCACCCCCTCGGGGCAGTTAGCTAACTATGGCTACACCTTC

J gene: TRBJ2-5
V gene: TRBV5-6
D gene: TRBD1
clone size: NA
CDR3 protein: CASSLGKGAETQYF
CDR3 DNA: TGTGCCAGCAGCTTGGGTAAGGGGGCAGAGACCCAGTACTTC

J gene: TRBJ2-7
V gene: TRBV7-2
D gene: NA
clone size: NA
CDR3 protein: CASSFPVATIEQYF
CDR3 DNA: TGTGCCAGCAGCTTCCCGGTGGCTACGATTGAGCAGTACTTC

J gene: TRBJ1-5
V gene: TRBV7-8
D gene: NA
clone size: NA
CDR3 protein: CASSSGGRVHQPQHF
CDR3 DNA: TGTGCCAGCAGCTCTGGAGGGAGGGTCCATCAGCCCCAGCATTTT

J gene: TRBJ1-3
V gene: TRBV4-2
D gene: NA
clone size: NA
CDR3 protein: CASSQVSINPNTIYF
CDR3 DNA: TGTGCCAGCAGCCAAGTTTCCATAAACCCCAACACCATATATTTT

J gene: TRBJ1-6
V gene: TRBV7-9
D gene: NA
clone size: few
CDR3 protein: CASSLLQPNSPLHF
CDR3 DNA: TGTGCCAGCAGCTTATTACAACCCAATTCACCCCTCCACTTT

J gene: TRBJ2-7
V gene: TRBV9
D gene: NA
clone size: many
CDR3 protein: CASSVAWDNSYEQYF
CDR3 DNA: TGTGCCAGCAGCGTAGCCTGGGACAACTCCTACGAGCAGTACTTC

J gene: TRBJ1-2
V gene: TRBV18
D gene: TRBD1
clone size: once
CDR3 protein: CASSTRQGDGYTF
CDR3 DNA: TGTGCCAGCTCAACGAGACAGGGGGATGGCTACACCTTC

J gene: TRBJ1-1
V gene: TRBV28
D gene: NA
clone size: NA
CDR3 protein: CASKSQGVSFF
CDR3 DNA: TGTGCCAGCAAATCCCAGGGCGTGTCTTTCTTT

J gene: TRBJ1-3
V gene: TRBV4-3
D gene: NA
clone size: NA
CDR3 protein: CASSQYRTAGNTIYF
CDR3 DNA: TGCGCCAGCAGCCAATACAGGACGGCTGGAAACACCATATATTTT

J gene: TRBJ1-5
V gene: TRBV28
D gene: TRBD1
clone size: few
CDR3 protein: CASSFTGAVGQPQHF
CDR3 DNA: TGTGCCAGCAGTTTTACAGGGGCGGTCGGGCAGCCCCAGCATTTT

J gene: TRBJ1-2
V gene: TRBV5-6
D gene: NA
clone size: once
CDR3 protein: CASSLSEGGANYGYTF
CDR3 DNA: TGTGCCAGCAGCTTGTCGGAGGGGGGAGCTAACTATGGCTACACCTTC

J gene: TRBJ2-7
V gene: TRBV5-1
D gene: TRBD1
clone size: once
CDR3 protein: CASTGAYEQYF
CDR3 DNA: TGCGCCAGTACAGGGGCCTACGAGCAGTACTTC

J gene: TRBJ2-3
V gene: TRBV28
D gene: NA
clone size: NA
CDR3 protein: CAIEDTQSTDTQYF
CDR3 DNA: TGTGCCATCGAGGACACGCAATCCACAGATACGCAGTATTTT

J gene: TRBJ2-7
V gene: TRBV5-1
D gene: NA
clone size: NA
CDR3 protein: CASSLNGLKYEQYF
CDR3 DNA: TGCGCCAGCAGCTTGAACGGATTAAAGTACGAGCAGTACTTC

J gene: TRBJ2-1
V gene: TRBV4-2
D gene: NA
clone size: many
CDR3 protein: CASSQDAGNEQFF
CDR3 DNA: TGTGCCAGCAGCCAAGATGCGGGGAATGAGCAGTTCTTC

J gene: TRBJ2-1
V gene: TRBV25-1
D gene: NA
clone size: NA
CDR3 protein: CASSEFAAGSYNEQFF
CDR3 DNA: TGTGCCAGCAGTGAGTTTGCTGCAGGGAGCTACAATGAGCAGTTCTTC

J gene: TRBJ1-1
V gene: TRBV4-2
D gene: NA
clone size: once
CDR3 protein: CASSQDSREEMNTEAFF
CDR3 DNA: TGTGCCAGCAGCCAAGATTCGCGGGAGGAGATGAACACTGAAGCTTTCTTT

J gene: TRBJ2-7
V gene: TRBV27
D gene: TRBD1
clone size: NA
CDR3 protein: CASRDWDSYEQYF
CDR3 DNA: TGTGCCAGCAGAGACTGGGACAGCTACGAGCAGTACTTC

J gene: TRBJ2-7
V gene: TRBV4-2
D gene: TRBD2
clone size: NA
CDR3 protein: CASSQGLAGLPYEQYF
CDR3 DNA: TGTGCCAGCAGCCAGGGCCTAGCGGGGCTGCCCTACGAGCAGTACTTC

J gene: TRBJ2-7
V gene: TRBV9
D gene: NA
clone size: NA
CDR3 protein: CASSARGSSYEQYF
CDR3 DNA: TGTGCCAGCAGCGCCCGGGGCAGCTCCTACGAGCAGTACTTC

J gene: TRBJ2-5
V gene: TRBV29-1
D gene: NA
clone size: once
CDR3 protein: CSARTGEETQYF
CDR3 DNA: TGCAGCGCCCGCACGGGGGAAGAGACCCAGTACTTC

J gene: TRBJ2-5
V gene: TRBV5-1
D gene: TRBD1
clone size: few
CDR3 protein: CASSLLGQGAMETQYF
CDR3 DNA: TGCGCCAGCAGCTTACTCGGACAGGGGGCAATGGAGACCCAGTACTTC

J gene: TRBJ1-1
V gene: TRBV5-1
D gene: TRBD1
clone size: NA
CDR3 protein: CASSPGSTGDTEAFF
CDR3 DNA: TGCGCCAGCAGCCCGGGGTCTACAGGGGACACTGAAGCTTTCTTT

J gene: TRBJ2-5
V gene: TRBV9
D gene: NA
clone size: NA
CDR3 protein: CASSISGYQETQYF
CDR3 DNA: TGTGCCAGCAGCATCTCGGGATATCAAGAGACCCAGTACTTC

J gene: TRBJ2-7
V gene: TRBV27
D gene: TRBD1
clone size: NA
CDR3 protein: CASTRSGTGAYEQYF
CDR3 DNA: TGTGCCAGCACCCGATCCGGGACAGGCGCCTACGAGCAGTACTTC

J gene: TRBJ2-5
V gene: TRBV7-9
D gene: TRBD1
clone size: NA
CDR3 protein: CASSFMTGQETQYF
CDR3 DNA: TGTGCCAGCAGCTTTATGACAGGGCAAGAGACCCAGTACTTC

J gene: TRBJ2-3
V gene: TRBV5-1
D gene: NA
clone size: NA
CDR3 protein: CASSPGLRTDTQYF
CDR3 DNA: TGCGCCAGCAGCCCCGGGCTCCGCACAGATACGCAGTATTTT

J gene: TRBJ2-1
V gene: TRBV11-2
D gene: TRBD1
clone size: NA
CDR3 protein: CASSGQGYNEQFF
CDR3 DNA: TGTGCCAGCAGTGGACAGGGGTACAATGAGCAGTTCTTC

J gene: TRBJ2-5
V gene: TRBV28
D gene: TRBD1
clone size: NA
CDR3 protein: CASSSTDRARAETQYF
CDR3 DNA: TGTGCCAGCAGTTCCACGGACAGGGCAAGGGCAGAGACCCAGTACTTC

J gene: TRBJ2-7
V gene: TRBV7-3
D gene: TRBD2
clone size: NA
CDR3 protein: CASSSNGGDYQYF
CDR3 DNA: TGTGCCAGCAGCTCTAACGGGGGGGATTACCAGTACTTC

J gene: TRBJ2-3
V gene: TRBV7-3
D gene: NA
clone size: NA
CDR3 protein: CASSLRAPSDTQYF
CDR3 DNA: TGTGCCAGCAGCTTGCGGGCGCCGTCAGATACGCAGTATTTT

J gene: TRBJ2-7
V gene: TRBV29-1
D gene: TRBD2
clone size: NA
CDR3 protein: CSGADPSGSSYEQYF
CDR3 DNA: TGCAGCGGTGCCGACCCTAGCGGGAGCTCCTACGAGCAGTACTTC

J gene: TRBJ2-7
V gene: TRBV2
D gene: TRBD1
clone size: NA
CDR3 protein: CASRLGQGSSSYEQYF
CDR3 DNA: TGTGCCAGCAGACTTGGACAGGGTTCGAGCTCCTACGAGCAGTACTTC

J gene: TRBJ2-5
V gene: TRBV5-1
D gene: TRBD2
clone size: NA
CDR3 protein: CASRKNSGAQETQYF
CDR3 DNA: TGCGCCAGCCGGAAGAATAGCGGGGCTCAAGAGACCCAGTACTTC

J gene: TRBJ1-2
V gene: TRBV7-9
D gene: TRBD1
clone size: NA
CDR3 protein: CASSVTGGNYGYTF
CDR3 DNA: TGTGCCAGCAGCGTGACAGGGGGCAACTATGGCTACACCTTC

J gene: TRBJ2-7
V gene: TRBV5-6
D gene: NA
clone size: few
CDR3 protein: CASTDLRPKSGGEQYF
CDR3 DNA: TGTGCCAGCACCGATTTAAGACCGAAATCCGGGGGCGAGCAGTACTTC

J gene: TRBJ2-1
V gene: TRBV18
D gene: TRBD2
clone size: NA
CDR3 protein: CASSPGLAGVSGEQFF
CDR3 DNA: TGTGCCAGCTCACCGGGTCTAGCGGGAGTTTCCGGTGAGCAGTTCTTC

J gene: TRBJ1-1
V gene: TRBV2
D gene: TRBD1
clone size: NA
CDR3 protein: CASRGGENTEAFF
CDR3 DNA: TGTGCCAGCAGAGGGGGCGAGAACACTGAAGCTTTCTTT